This T cell receptor (beta chain) was captured by sequencing in a study of cytomegalovirus exposure and HLA in healthy donors. Study-level background: Approximately 200 million T cells yielded under 130 million unique TCR beta sequences in earlier analysis. The Caucasian-associated ancestry cluster held roughly 81% of 398 genotyped donors.

The primer mix had 60 Vbeta and 13 Jbeta primers. Generated by immunoSEQ multiplex PCR, the TCRdb table keeps only in-frame clones and is missing some. The sample shows 95,000 to 110,000 clones, more than 65% of them seen only once. Broader study findings: When analyzed later, a missense DCLRE1C variant was found to be linked to TCR beta V- and J-gene trimming. Information on immune exposure was restricted to one variable (CMV serostatus).

As for this clone: Antigen unknown.

Sequencing was done on a sample of PBMCs. This sequence originates from a male donor in good health and CMV-seronegative.

DNA of the CDR3: TGCGCCAGCAGCATCTACAGGGAAATGAACACTGAAGCTTTCTTT. Its translation is CASSIYREMNTEAFF. The chain uses TRBV5-1 and TRBJ1-1, with a tentative D call TRBD1 (6 bases). Per germline, CDR1 SGHRS and CDR2 YFSETQ. The ends were cut back, 4 bases at V and 0 bases at J, with 13 bases in the middle. The CDR3 is 15 amino acids.